These 26 T cell receptor beta chains were all obtained from the same sample, sequenced in a study of cytomegalovirus exposure and HLA in healthy donors. The study ran its PCR with 60 Vbeta and 13 Jbeta primers. Sequencing used immunoSEQ multiplex PCR; TCRdb keeps in-frame clones, though not all of them. The table lists about 190,000 clones, about 85% of them singletons. The specimen was PBMCs. These receptors all come from a woman between 50 and 59 years old in good health and CMV-seropositive.

J is TRBJ2-5 and V is TRBV6-5; 10 bases are shared with TRBD1. The CDR3 spans 15 residues. Trimming removed 2 bases from V and 2 bases from J; junction bases left unmatched: 2. CDR1 and CDR2 (germline): MNHEY, SVGAGI. CDR3 loop: CASSYRDRGQETQYF. CDR3 nucleotides: TGTGCCAGCAGTTACCGGGACAGGGGACAAGAGACCCAGTACTTC.

This chain connects TRBV29-1 to TRBJ1-2, with D unresolved. V lost 6 bases to trimming and J lost 2 bases, with 10 bases between them. This CDR3 comprises 12 residues. Germline assignment: CDR1 SQVTM and CDR2 ANQGSEA. The CDR3 DNA is TGCAGCGTGGGAGCGGGGAACTATGGCTACACCTTC. Its protein is CSVGAGNYGYTF.

CDR3 nucleotide sequence: TGTGCCAGCAGCTTAGGGACTAGCGGGGGGTTGTGGGGACCCCACGAGCAGTACTTC. It is translated as CASSLGTSGGLWGPHEQYF. J is TRBJ2-7 and V is TRBV7-2; 14 bases fit TRBD2. V trimming: 1 base; J trimming: 5 bases; junction bases outside the gene matches: 13. This CDR3 has 19 amino acids. CDR1 is SGHTA, CDR2 FQGNSA, per germline.

This chain joins TRBV6-5 and TRBJ2-7; TRBD1 matches 9 bases. After removal of 0 bases from V and 2 bases from J, the junction contained 5 bases not matched to a gene. The V gene's germline CDR1 is MNHEY and CDR2 SVGAGI. This CDR3 is built from 16 residues. CDR3 sequence: CASSYSRTGATYEQYF. DNA of the CDR3: TGTGCCAGCAGTTACTCTAGGACAGGGGCTACCTACGAGCAGTACTTC.

The V call is TRBV19, the J call TRBJ1-1; a weak D match, TRBD1 (6 bases). Germline values: CDR1 LNHDA, CDR2 SQIVND (reference sequence). The length of the CDR3 is 14 residues. V was pared by 11 bases and J by 2 bases, with 18 bases between. The CDR3 nucleotides read TGTGCCTCTAGCCTTGACAGGCGAAACACTGAAGCTTTCTTT. Its protein product is CASSLDRRNTEAFF.

This clone appeared a single time. The chain uses TRBV7-2 and TRBJ2-7; D is undetermined. V lost 5 bases to trimming and J lost 0 bases, with 17 bases between them. CDR1 is SGHTA, CDR2 FQGNSA, per germline. The CDR3 length is 16 residues. The CDR3 loop reads CASSTPSKVISYEQYF. CDR3 DNA: TGTGCCAGCAGCACCCCTTCTAAAGTTATCTCCTACGAGCAGTACTTC. Variable domain in full (rest from reference TRBV7-2 and TRBJ2-7): GAGVSQSPSNKVTEKGKDVELRCDPISGHTALYWYRQSLGQGLEFLIYFQGNSAPDKSGLPSDRFSAERTGGSVSTLTIQRTQQEDSAVYLCASSTPSKVISYEQYFGPGTRLTVT.

The V gene is TRBV30, the J gene TRBJ2-7; the match to TRBD1 covers 7 bases. The junction had 14 bases not matched to a gene; V was cut back by 0 bases and J by 3 bases. The germline gives CDR1 GTSNPN, CDR2 SVGIG (reference sequence). This CDR3 contains 17 residues. The DNA for the CDR3 is TGTGCCTGGAGTGTTCTTCGGGACAGCCTATTCTACTACGAGCAGTACTTC. The encoded protein is CAWSVLRDSLFYYEQYF.

V usage is TRBV2 and J usage is TRBJ1-2; D ambiguous. Between the trimmed V and J ends, which lost 7 bases and 1 base, there was a span of 16 bases. CDR3 size: 15 residues. CDR1 and CDR2 from the germline V gene are SNHLY and FYNNEI. The CDR3 nucleotides are TGTGCCAGCACGTACAGTACCACACTTAACTATGGCTACACCTTC. The encoded protein is CASTYSTTLNYGYTF.

The CDR3 DNA reads TGTGCCAGCAGCTTGCAGGGTTACTACGAGCAGTACTTC. It is translated as CASSLQGYYEQYF. This chain joins TRBV5-8 and TRBJ2-7, with D maybe TRBD1 (5 bases). Germline CDR1 SGHTS, CDR2 YDEGEE. The V and J ends lost 1 base and 3 bases respectively, with 8 bases between them. The CDR3 covers 13 residues.

The chain couples TRBV4-1 to TRBJ2-7; the D gene is possibly TRBD1 (6 bases). The germline gives CDR1 MGHRA, CDR2 YSYEKL. This CDR3 spans 13 amino acids. Trimming pared 5 bases from V and 3 bases from J, leaving 11 bases between. The CDR3 loop is CASSYTGSYEQYF. Here the CDR3 DNA reads TGCGCCAGCAGCTATACAGGGAGCTACGAGCAGTACTTC.

The rearrangement joins TRBV5-3 to TRBJ2-3, with D maybe TRBD2 (6 bases). TRBV5-3 is sorted into the ORF group, with uncertain function. The CDR3 extends over 17 amino acids. The ends were cut back, 4 bases at V and 0 bases at J, with 18 bases in the middle. This CDR3 is CARSGGGGSNSTDTQYF. CDR3 DNA sequence: TGTGCCAGAAGCGGAGGTGGGGGGTCTAATAGCACAGATACGCAGTATTTT.

CDR3 sequence: CASSQQDTASNQPQHF. The DNA of the CDR3 is TGTGCCAGCAGCCAGCAAGACACGGCCAGCAATCAGCCCCAGCATTTT. The genes are TRBV6-6 and TRBJ1-5; D is unclear. V lost 6 bases and J lost 1, with 16 bases in between. Germline V gene sequence: CDR1 MNHNY, CDR2 SVGAGI (reference sequence). The CDR3 loop spans 16 amino acids.

This chain connects TRBV6-1 to TRBJ1-5; 9 bases are a match to TRBD1. Trimming cost V 4 bases and J 6 bases; bases outside gene matches: 7. From germline, CDR1 is MNHNS and CDR2 SASEGT. The CDR3 is 15 residues long. In DNA, the CDR3 is TGTGCCAGCAGTGCGGGACAGGGAACGGGTCAGCCCCAGCATTTT. This codes for CASSAGQGTGQPQHF.

The chain is built from TRBV19 and TRBJ1-2, with 8 bases lining up with TRBD1. Germline trimming cut 5 bases from V and 8 bases from J; bases unmatched to any gene: 19. The length of the CDR3 is 17 residues. CDR1 is LNHDA and CDR2 is SQIVND in the germline V gene (reference sequence). Here the CDR3 reads CASSGVFRAGQGSGYTF. The CDR3 DNA reads TGTGCCAGTAGTGGAGTCTTTAGAGCTGGACAGGGAAGCGGCTACACCTTC.

The chain is built from TRBV6-1 and TRBJ2-5, with D tentatively TRBD1 (5 bases). Trimming cost V 7 bases and J 5 bases, with 17 bases left between them. In germline, CDR1 is MNHNS, CDR2 SASEGT. The CDR3 loop spans 14 amino acids. DNA of the CDR3: TGTGCCAGCAATAAAGTCCACCAGGGTGAGACCCAGTACTTC. Its protein is CASNKVHQGETQYF.

The chain combines TRBV4-3 with TRBJ1-5; no reliable D call. With 4 bases removed from V and 6 bases from J, the gap between germline ends came to 10 bases. This CDR3 is 13 amino acids long. Germline loops: CDR1 LGHNA, CDR2 YSLEER. The CDR3 here is CASSLGVGQPQHF. The CDR3 nucleotides read TGCGCCAGCAGCCTCGGGGTTGGTCAGCCCCAGCATTTT.

The chain carries TRBV6-1 and TRBJ1-4; D call uncertain. Germline-derived CDR1 and CDR2 are MNHNS and SASEGT. The CDR3 contains 21 residues. Trimming took off 1 base at V and 1 base at J, with 25 bases between the two ends. The CDR3: CASSEGEYAITAEETNEKLFF. The CDR3 DNA reads TGTGCCAGCAGTGAAGGCGAATATGCAATAACCGCGGAGGAAACTAATGAAAAACTGTTTTTT.

This sequence joins TRBV27 and TRBJ2-1; TRBD1 agrees at 10 bases. J gave up 6 bases and V 6 bases, and 8 bases lay outside the gene matches. The CDR3 sequence is 15 residues long. Germline V gene sequence: CDR1 MNHEY, CDR2 SMNVEV (reference sequence). This chain's CDR3 is CASRLDRGRGNEQFF. The CDR3 region has the DNA TGTGCCAGCAGACTCGACAGGGGGCGAGGCAATGAGCAGTTCTTC.

The chain joins TRBV29-1 to TRBJ1-2, with no clear D. The V and J ends lost 6 bases and 0 bases respectively, with 11 bases between them. CDR1 and CDR2 (germline): SQVTM, ANQGSEA. CDR3 length: 13 amino acids. The CDR3 sequence: CSVALGTNYGYTF. The CDR3 nucleotides are TGCAGCGTGGCTTTGGGCACTAACTATGGCTACACCTTC.

The chain recombines TRBV2 with TRBJ2-3; 12 positions agree with TRBD2. Unmatched junction bases numbered 11, after V lost 10 bases and J lost 6 bases. CDR3 length: 15 amino acids. Germline assignment: CDR1 SNHLY and CDR2 FYNNEI. The CDR3 bases are TGTGCCAACAAAAGGTGGCTAGCGGGGGGGGATACGCAGTATTTT. Amino acid sequence: CANKRWLAGGDTQYF.

This sequence joins TRBV9 and TRBJ1-1; no firm D call. V gave up 4 bases and J gave up 6 bases, with 16 bases separating them. CDR1 SGDLS and CDR2 YYNGEE come from the germline V gene. The CDR3 length is 14 residues. CDR3 nucleotide sequence: TGTGCCAGCAGCTGGAGGACCGGCCCCTCTGAAGCTTTCTTT. Encoded protein: CASSWRTGPSEAFF.

The chain joins TRBV11-2 to TRBJ2-3; D not resolved. This CDR3 comprises 12 residues. The germline gives CDR1 SGHAT, CDR2 FQNNGV. The ends were cut back, 3 bases at V and 6 bases at J, with 7 bases in the middle. The DNA for the CDR3 is TGTGCCAGCAGCTTTGTCTCGGATACGCAGTATTTT. As protein: CASSFVSDTQYF.

As regards this clone: The junction and the germline gene differ at one end; a read error may be behind it. The chain has TRBV7-9 and TRBJ1-5; TRBD1 matches 7 bases. Germline V lookup: CDR1 SEHNR, CDR2 FQNEAQ (reference sequence). The CDR3 has 14 residues. The DNA of the CDR3 is TGTTCCAGCAGCTGGGGGACAGCTGAACAGCCCCAGCATTTT. It yields the protein CSSSWGTAEQPQHF. Filled out from reference TRBV7-9 and TRBJ1-5, the complete variable domain reads DTGVSQNPRHKITKRGQNVTFRCDPISEHNRLYWYRQTLGQGPEFLTYFQNEAQLEKSRLLSDRFSAERPKGSFSTLEIQRTEQGDSAMYLCSSSWGTAEQPQHFGDGTRLSIL.

The chain links TRBV6-6 to TRBJ1-2; 7 positions match TRBD1. V trimming: 7 bases; J trimming: 7 bases; junction bases outside the gene matches: 9. The CDR3 consists of 13 residues. Germline V gene lookup returns CDR1 MNHNY and CDR2 SVGAGI (reference sequence). Here the CDR3 reads CASKPGQAGGYTF. CDR3 DNA sequence: TGTGCCAGCAAACCAGGACAGGCGGGTGGCTACACCTTC.

The gene calls are TRBV4-1 and TRBJ2-5; 7 bases are a match to TRBD1. The V and J ends lost 6 bases and 3 bases, in that order; junction bases with no gene match: 4. Germline CDR1 is MGHRA and CDR2 is YSYEKL. This CDR3 has 13 residues. As DNA, the CDR3 is TGCGCCAGCAGGGGACAGTTCGAAGAGACCCAGTACTTC. The encoded protein is CASRGQFEETQYF.

The chain couples TRBV19 to TRBJ1-1; D call uncertain. Germline-derived CDR1 and CDR2 are LNHDA and SQIVND (reference sequence). The V and J ends lost 2 bases and 1 base respectively, with 14 bases between them. The CDR3 consists of 16 residues. CDR3 sequence reads: CASSIFPGSTNTEAFF. CDR3 DNA sequence: TGTGCCAGTAGTATATTCCCAGGTTCTACGAACACTGAAGCTTTCTTT.